Listed below are T cell receptor beta chains from one sample, sequenced in a study of Ad26.COV2.S vaccination and SARS-CoV-2 variants. The protocol was immunoSEQ multiplex PCR, while the TCRdb copy is restricted to in-frame clones and leaves out a portion. Here the sample spans 320,000 or so clones, 90% being singletons. Material: peripheral blood, obtained in a trial of Ad26.COV2.S vaccine versus placebo. The receptors were gathered from a person between 18 and 65 years old who received the Ad26.COV2.S COVID-19 vaccine or a placebo. CDR3s include the opening cysteine and the closing phenylalanine or tryptophan. The order of the fields is clone size, D gene, J gene, V gene, CDR3 protein, CDR3 DNA. A D gene is named only where the DNA matches it firmly. The size of a clone is reported for some rows only, either as once, few or many, or as a class for expanded clones.

NA | NA | TRBJ2-2 | TRBV6-2/TRBV6-3 | CASSYLVTNTGELFF | TGTGCCAGCAGTTATTTGGTGACGAACACCGGGGAGCTGTTTTTT
NA | NA | TRBJ1-1 | TRBV30 | CAWNLPGQGHTEAFF | TGTGCCTGGAATCTACCAGGCCAGGGGCACACTGAAGCTTTCTTT
NA | NA | TRBJ1-5 | TRBV12-3/TRBV12-4 | CASSLAANQPQHF | TGTGCCAGCAGTTTAGCGGCGAATCAGCCCCAGCATTTT
NA | NA | TRBJ1-6 | TRBV28 | CASKRINSPLHF | TGTGCCAGCAAACGGATTAATTCACCCCTCCACTTT
NA | NA | TRBJ1-5 | TRBV7-9 | CASSRDAAPVSNQPQHF | TGTGCCAGCAGCCGAGACGCGGCCCCGGTTAGCAATCAGCCCCAGCATTTT
NA | NA | TRBJ2-3 | TRBV29-1 | CSAQIQGLAQYF | TGCAGCGCACAAATACAGGGCTTGGCGCAGTATTTT
NA | NA | TRBJ1-5 | TRBV19 | CASSSGDQPQHF | TGTGCCAGTAGTAGCGGGGATCAGCCCCAGCATTTT
NA | NA | TRBJ1-3 | TRBV28 | CASSLGGEGNTIYF | TGTGCCAGCAGTTTAGGAGGGGAGGGAAACACCATATATTTT
NA | NA | TRBJ2-2 | TRBV4-3 | CASSLVLLTGELFF | TGCGCCAGCAGCCTAGTCCTCCTCACCGGGGAGCTGTTTTTT
NA | NA | TRBJ2-1 | TRBV13 | CASSSGERAYNEQFF | TGTGCCAGCAGCTCCGGGGAGCGGGCTTACAATGAGCAGTTCTTC
NA | NA | TRBJ1-3 | TRBV7-6 | CASSLGEGSGNTIYF | TGTGCCAGCAGCTTAGGGGAGGGTTCCGGAAACACCATATATTTT
NA | NA | TRBJ1-1 | TRBV28 | CASSFFSSRGNTEAFF | TGTGCCAGCAGTTTTTTCTCCTCGCGAGGGAACACTGAAGCTTTCTTT
NA | TRBD1 | TRBJ2-7 | TRBV18 | CASSPNGQDSYEQYF | TGTGCCAGCTCACCAAACGGACAGGACTCCTACGAGCAGTACTTC
NA | TRBD1 | TRBJ1-4 | TRBV4-2 | CASSQDLFTGVEKLFF | TGTGCCAGCAGCCAGGATCTTTTTACAGGGGTTGAAAAACTGTTTTTT
once | NA | TRBJ1-6 | TRBV20-1 | CSASLGRYRDRGIYNSPLHF | TGCAGTGCTAGTTTAGGACGGTACCGGGACCGAGGAATCTATAATTCACCCCTCCACTTT
once | TRBD2 | TRBJ2-1 | TRBV2 | CASSSIGLADEQFF | TGTGCCAGCAGTTCTATCGGACTAGCGGACGAGCAGTTCTTC
NA | TRBD2 | TRBJ2-1 | TRBV29-1 | CSVGRRLAKDNEQFF | TGCAGCGTGGGGAGGAGACTAGCTAAGGACAATGAGCAGTTCTTC
NA | TRBD1 | TRBJ1-1 | TRBV7-9 | CASSRRTGEGTEAFF | TGTGCCAGCAGCCGACGGACAGGGGAGGGCACTGAAGCTTTCTTT
NA | NA | TRBJ1-3 | TRBV6-5 | CASSYRTAGNTIYF | TGTGCCAGCAGTTACCGGACAGCTGGAAACACCATATATTTT
few | NA | TRBJ1-5 | TRBV7-2 | CASSVDRAINQPQHF | TGTGCCAGCAGCGTGGACAGAGCTATCAATCAGCCCCAGCATTTT
NA | NA | TRBJ1-1 | TRBV7-2 | CASSLKIYGNTEAFF | TGTGCCAGCAGCTTAAAGATATACGGGAACACTGAAGCTTTCTTT
few | TRBD1 | TRBJ1-1 | TRBV6-5 | CASSYGAGGNTEAFF | TGTGCCAGCAGTTACGGGGCAGGGGGCAACACTGAAGCTTTCTTT
NA | NA | TRBJ1-1 | TRBV6-6 | CASSFAGVEAFF | TGTGCCAGCAGTTTCGCCGGCGTGGAAGCTTTCTTT
NA | TRBD1 | TRBJ2-7 | TRBV7-6 | CASSPRGETGTYEQYF | TGTGCCAGCAGCCCCAGGGGCGAGACAGGGACCTACGAGCAGTACTTC
NA | TRBD1 | TRBJ1-3 | TRBV18 | CASSPQGTNSGNTIYF | TGTGCCAGCTCCCCACAGGGGACCAACTCTGGAAACACCATATATTTT
NA | TRBD2 | TRBJ2-1 | TRBV6-2/TRBV6-3 | CASSYGGGDEQFF | TGTGCCAGCAGTTACGGTGGGGGGGATGAGCAGTTCTTC
NA | NA | TRBJ2-1 | TRBV7-2 | CASSLVSPDPYNEQFF | TGTGCCAGCAGCTTAGTGTCCCCCGACCCCTACAATGAGCAGTTCTTC
NA | TRBD1 | TRBJ1-2 | TRBV2 | CASLNGQGNPNYGYTF | TGTGCCAGCCTCAACGGACAGGGTAATCCTAACTATGGCTACACCTTC
NA | NA | TRBJ1-1 | TRBV28 | CASRDTVGNTEAFF | TGTGCCAGCAGAGACACGGTGGGCAACACTGAAGCTTTCTTT